Listed below are T cell receptor beta chains from one sample, sequenced in a study of blood T cell repertoires in COVID-19. Sequencing was performed with immunoSEQ multiplex PCR; in TCRdb, only in-frame clones are kept and a portion is missing. The data contain some 150,000 clones, over 60% of them singletons. Material for sequencing was PBMCs or T cells enriched from blood (not recorded which). These receptor sequences come from a woman in her 50s who had recovered from COVID-19. CDR3s include the opening cysteine and the closing phenylalanine or tryptophan. A D gene is named only where the DNA matches it firmly. Some rows have no size entry. The others give once, few or many, or a class for an expanded clone.

V	D	size	J	CDR3	DNA
TRBV5-1	-	-	TRBJ2-7	CASSRSGFALSSYEQYF	TGCGCCAGCAGTAGGAGCGGGTTTGCTTTGAGCTCCTACGAGCAGTACTTC
TRBV30	TRBD1	-	TRBJ1-4	CAWSPTGGSEKLFF	TGTGCCTGGAGTCCAACAGGGGGCAGTGAAAAACTGTTTTTT
TRBV7-9	TRBD2	-	TRBJ2-3	CASSLGTSGYTDTQYF	TGTGCCAGCAGCCTAGGGACTAGCGGATACACAGATACGCAGTATTTT
TRBV11-1	TRBD1	-	TRBJ1-1	CASSTRTGGRTEAFF	TGTGCCAGCAGCACGAGGACAGGGGGTAGGACTGAAGCTTTCTTT
TRBV4-1	-	-	TRBJ1-2	CASSPNERANYGYTF	TGCGCCAGCAGCCCTAACGAGAGAGCTAACTATGGCTACACCTTC
TRBV7-9	TRBD1	once	TRBJ2-7	CASTFRQGDDEQYF	TGTGCCAGCACCTTTCGACAGGGGGACGACGAGCAGTACTTC
TRBV28	TRBD1	-	TRBJ1-2	CASSPTGTGNYGYTF	TGTGCCAGCAGCCCTACAGGGACAGGGAACTATGGCTACACCTTC
TRBV9	-	once	TRBJ1-2	CASSRTHFSGGYTF	TGTGCCAGCAGTCGCACCCATTTTTCAGGTGGCTACACCTTC
TRBV25-1	-	-	TRBJ2-2	CASSAITGELFF	TGTGCCAGCAGTGCCATTACCGGGGAGCTGTTTTTT
TRBV18	-	-	TRBJ1-6	CASSPTGGALGNSPLHF	TGTGCCAGCTCACCTACTGGGGGGGCCCTGGGTAATTCACCCCTCCACTTT
TRBV27	-	-	TRBJ1-6	CASSLGGNSPLHF	TGTGCCAGCAGTTTGGGGGGAAATTCACCCCTCCACTTT
TRBV3-1/TRBV3-2	TRBD1	-	TRBJ1-6	CASSQEGQAQDPLHF	TGTGCCAGCAGCCAAGAAGGACAGGCCCAGGATCCCCTCCACTTT
TRBV9	TRBD1	-	TRBJ2-3	CASSARGTGSTDTQYF	TGTGCCAGCAGCGCGCGGGGGACAGGGTCCACAGATACGCAGTATTTT
TRBV27	-	few	TRBJ1-2	CASTPGGGYGYTF	TGTGCCAGCACCCCCGGGGGAGGCTATGGCTACACCTTC
TRBV4-2	TRBD2	-	TRBJ2-7	CASSQDGTSGVREQYF	TGTGCCAGCAGCCAAGACGGGACTAGCGGGGTGCGGGAGCAGTACTTC
TRBV5-6	TRBD2	once	TRBJ2-3	CASSWAGGTDTQYF	TGTGCCAGCAGCTGGGCGGGGGGCACAGATACGCAGTATTTT
TRBV6-2/TRBV6-3	TRBD2	-	TRBJ2-7	CASSYVQGGVGQYF	TGTGCCAGCAGTTACGTCCAGGGAGGGGTCGGGCAGTACTTC
TRBV5-1	-	-	TRBJ1-1	CASSLWQANTEAFF	TGCGCCAGCAGCTTGTGGCAGGCGAACACTGAAGCTTTCTTT
TRBV25-1	TRBD1	-	TRBJ2-7	CASRQGDYEQYF	TGTGCCAGCAGACAGGGGGACTACGAGCAGTACTTC
TRBV6-5	TRBD1	-	TRBJ2-7	CASTGQATYEQYF	TGTGCCAGCACCGGACAGGCGACCTACGAGCAGTACTTC
TRBV5-5	-	-	TRBJ2-3	CASSLTGRGTRDTQYF	TGTGCCAGCAGCTTGACAGGGAGAGGGACAAGGGATACGCAGTATTTT
TRBV5-1	-	-	TRBJ1-6	CASSPARQIGNSPLHF	TGCGCCAGCAGCCCGGCCCGACAAATTGGCAATTCACCCCTCCACTTT